The next 9 T cell receptor beta chains were all read from a single sample in a study of cytomegalovirus exposure and HLA in healthy donors. Researchers ran the PCR with 60 Vbeta and 13 Jbeta primers. Profiling relied on immunoSEQ multiplex PCR, and the TCRdb table lists in-frame clones only, not all of them. Of 100,000 to 150,000 clones in the sample, 65% to 75% were seen once. The sample was PBMCs. The receptors were sampled from a woman in her 50s in good health and CMV-seropositive.

This clone showed up just a few times. V and J are TRBV6-1 and TRBJ2-7; D gene ambiguous. CDR1 is MNHNS and CDR2 is SASEGT in the germline V gene. This CDR3 region has 11 residues. Trimming removed 0 bases at V and 8 bases at J, with 5 bases between. CDR3 in DNA: TGTGCCAGCAGTGAAGCGGGCCAGCAGTACTTC. As protein: CASSEAGQQYF.

This clone has just a few counts. The chain combines TRBV7-2 with TRBJ2-3, with D tentatively TRBD2 (6 bases). Per the germline V gene, CDR1 is SGHTA and CDR2 is FQGNSA. Trimming cost V 1 base and J 5 bases, with 10 bases left between them. This CDR3 is built from 14 residues. The CDR3 DNA reads as TGTGCCAGCAGCTTAGGCGGGGCCGAAGATACGCAGTATTTT. It is translated as CASSLGGAEDTQYF.

The rearrangement joins TRBV9 to TRBJ2-5; D uncertain. From germline, CDR1 is SGDLS and CDR2 YYNGEE. CDR3 length: 13 amino acids. With 1 base removed from V and 1 base from J, the gap between germline ends came to 5 bases. The CDR3 sequence: CASSVPGQETQYF. CDR3 DNA sequence: TGTGCCAGCAGCGTACCGGGCCAAGAGACCCAGTACTTC.

The chain combines TRBV19 with TRBJ1-2; D possibly corresponds to TRBD1 (5 bases). Trimming removed 7 bases from V and 0 bases from J, with 18 bases in between. This CDR3 is built from 16 residues. The germline CDR1 and CDR2 sequences are LNHDA and SQIVND (reference sequence). The CDR3 is CASKSGTGRANYGYTF. The CDR3 DNA is TGTGCCAGTAAGTCAGGTACAGGTCGAGCTAACTATGGCTACACCTTC.

This clone was detected only once. The rearrangement links TRBV5-4 to TRBJ2-3; 8 bases match TRBD2. The CDR3 covers 15 residues. J lost 8 bases, V lost 4 bases, and 12 bases had no gene match. The germline gives CDR1 SGHNT, CDR2 YYREEE (reference sequence). The CDR3 is CASSLGTRGEGTQYF. In DNA form, the CDR3 reads TGTGCCAGCAGCCTAGGGACTAGGGGGGAGGGTACGCAGTATTTT. Variable domain in full (rest from reference TRBV5-4 and TRBJ2-3): ETGVTQSPTHLIKTRGQQVTLRCSSQSGHNTVSWYQQALGQGPQFIFQYYREEENGRGNFPPRFSGLQFPNYSSELNVNALELDDSALYLCASSLGTRGEGTQYFGPGTRLTVL.

This clone was counted a few times. V and J are TRBV16 and TRBJ1-5; 7 nucleotides agree with TRBD1. V dropped 3 bases and J dropped 4; count of bases not matched to a gene: 3. Germline V CDR1 and CDR2: KGHSY, FQNENV. This CDR3 spans 14 amino acids. The CDR3 bases are TGTGCCAGCAGCCAGCAGGGGGTAAATCAGCCCCAGCATTTT. Its translation: CASSQQGVNQPQHF.

The chain has TRBV13 and TRBJ2-7; TRBD2 is a possible D gene (5 bases). Per germline, CDR1 PRHDT and CDR2 FYEKMQ (reference sequence). This CDR3 is built from 11 residues. V was shortened by 5 bases and J by 6 bases, with 8 bases between the two germline ends. The DNA of the CDR3 is TGTGCCAGCAGCCTCGGAGGCGAGCAGTACTTC. This encodes CASSLGGEQYF.

A remark on this clone: This sample includes further DNA sequences coding for the same CDR3. The chain links TRBV5-1 to TRBJ2-3; the D gene is possibly TRBD2 (6 bases). The CDR3 totals 15 residues. Trimming took off 0 bases at V and 0 bases at J, with 8 bases between the two ends. From germline, CDR1 is SGHRS and CDR2 YFSETQ. The CDR3 sequence: CASSLGGASTDTQYF. The CDR3 DNA sequence: TGCGCCAGCAGCTTGGGCGGGGCGAGCACAGATACGCAGTATTTT.

Only one count was recorded for this clone. The chain couples TRBV6-1 to TRBJ1-3, with D possibly being TRBD1 (6 bases). The V end was cut by 6 bases, the J end by 4 bases, with 13 bases between. The germline CDR1 and CDR2 sequences are MNHNS and SASEGT. CDR3 size: 14 residues. CDR3 sequence reads: CASRGAISGNTIYF. CDR3 DNA: TGTGCCAGCAGGGGGGCAATCTCCGGAAACACCATATATTTT.